One and the same sample provided the 31 T cell receptor beta chains below, sequenced in a study of OX40 agonist ivuxolimab in advanced cancers. Profiling relied on immunoSEQ multiplex PCR, and the TCRdb table lists in-frame clones only, not all of them. The table records around 70,000 clones, around 80% of them present only once. Sample: CD4+ or CD8+ T cells sorted from blood, taken in a trial of the OX40 agonist ivuxolimab. These TCRs come from an adult with an advanced solid tumor such as melanoma, head and neck, liver or kidney cancer.

This chain uses TRBV29-1 with TRBJ1-2; D not resolved. The V gene lost 3 bases and the J gene lost 13 bases, with 6 bases spanning the gap. The germline CDR1 and CDR2 sequences are SQVTM and ANQGSEA. The CDR3 extends over 8 amino acids. Here the CDR3 DNA reads TGCAGCGTTGAGCGATCCACCTTC. Its protein is CSVERSTF.

The chain carries TRBV29-1 and TRBJ2-7; possible D gene TRBD2, 6 bases. Between the trimmed V and J ends, which lost 4 bases and 4 bases, there was a span of 8 bases. Germline CDR1 is SQVTM and CDR2 is ANQGSEA. The CDR3 loop spans 11 amino acids. CDR3 nucleotide sequence: TGCAGCGTTGTCGGGGGTTACGAGCAGTACTTC. Its translation: CSVVGGYEQYF.

The chain has TRBV20-1 and TRBJ1-1; D gene uncertain. Germline lookup yields CDR1 DFQATT and CDR2 SNEGSKA (reference sequence). The CDR3 consists of 11 residues. With 6 bases removed from V and 6 bases from J, the gap between germline ends came to 11 bases. CDR3 region: CSALKWAEAFF. Here the CDR3 DNA reads TGCAGTGCCTTAAAATGGGCTGAAGCTTTCTTT.

The V call is TRBV28, the J call TRBJ2-7; tentatively, D is TRBD1 or TRBD2 (5 bases each). Germline V gene sequence: CDR1 MDHEN, CDR2 SYDVKM. Trimming stripped 5 bases from V and 6 bases from J, with 20 bases between. The CDR3 extends over 15 amino acids. The CDR3 nucleotides are TGTGCCAGCAGTCAATCCGGGACGCTGAAAGGCGAGCAGTACTTC. Its translation: CASSQSGTLKGEQYF.

The J gene is TRBJ2-3, the V gene TRBV2, with 10 bases fitting TRBD2. Looked up from germline, CDR1 is SNHLY and CDR2 is FYNNEI. V lost 2 bases and J lost 6; bases outside the gene matches: 11. The CDR3 contains 17 residues. The DNA of the CDR3 is TGTGCCAGCAGTGAAATCCGCTCAGCGGGAGGGGGGGATACGCAGTATTTT. Its translation is CASSEIRSAGGGDTQYF. Full variable domain (missing parts from reference TRBV2 and TRBJ2-3): EPEVTQTPSHQVTQMGQEVILRCVPISNHLYFYWYRQILGQKVEFLVSFYNNEISEKSEIFDDQFSVERPDGSNFTLKIRSTKLEDSAMYFCASSEIRSAGGGDTQYFGPGTRLTVL.

The J gene is TRBJ2-7, the V gene TRBV27, with D unclear. The CDR3 spans 16 residues. V gave up 1 base and J gave up 2 bases, with 15 bases separating them. From germline, CDR1 is MNHEY and CDR2 SMNVEV (reference sequence). The CDR3 reads CASSLFSRSLPYEQYF. The CDR3 coding sequence is TGTGCCAGCAGTTTATTCTCGAGGTCCCTCCCCTACGAGCAGTACTTC.

The chain employs TRBV6-1 and TRBJ1-4; TRBD1 is a possible D gene (5 bases). V was clipped by 2 bases and J by 7 bases, with 11 bases between them. The CDR3 has 14 residues. In germline, CDR1 is MNHNS, CDR2 SASEGT. The CDR3 DNA follows: TGTGCCAGCAGTGAACACCGGGGGAGTGAAAAACTGTTTTTT. Amino acid sequence: CASSEHRGSEKLFF.

This chain uses TRBV29-1 with TRBJ2-5, with 11 bases matching TRBD2. Germline V gives CDR1 SQVTM, CDR2 ANQGSEA. Trimming took 5 bases from V and 2 from J; bases not matched to a gene: 1. The CDR3 is 13 amino acids. CDR3 region: CSVLAGGQETQYF. The CDR3 bases are TGCAGCGTTCTAGCGGGAGGACAAGAGACCCAGTACTTC.

The V and J genes are TRBV28 and TRBJ1-5; unclear D gene. This CDR3 is built from 11 residues. V lost 4 bases and J lost 8, with 6 bases in between. Looked up from germline, CDR1 is MDHEN and CDR2 is SYDVKM. The DNA of the CDR3 is TGTGCCAGCAGTTGGTCGGAGCCCCAGCATTTT. Its protein is CASSWSEPQHF.

This rearrangement joins TRBV19 to TRBJ2-1, with 10 bases identical to TRBD1. The CDR3 extends over 16 amino acids. The V segment lost 5 bases and the J segment 2 bases; nucleotides outside the gene matches: 6. CDR1 and CDR2 (germline): LNHDA, SQIVND (reference sequence). The CDR3 here is CASSPFGTGAYNEQFF. Here the CDR3 DNA reads TGTGCCAGTAGTCCCTTCGGGACAGGGGCCTACAATGAGCAGTTCTTC. Full variable domain (remainder filled in from reference TRBV19 and TRBJ2-1): DGGITQSPKYLFRKEGQNVTLSCEQNLNHDAMYWYRQDPGQGLRLIYYSQIVNDFQKGDIAEGYSVSREKKESFPLTVTSAQKNPTAFYLCASSPFGTGAYNEQFFGPGTRLTVL.

J is TRBJ2-7 and V is TRBV28; D gene uncertain. This CDR3 comprises 13 residues. In germline, CDR1 is MDHEN, CDR2 SYDVKM. V lost 5 bases, J lost 2 bases, and 10 bases lay in between. The CDR3 sequence is CASSPGGAYEQYF. The CDR3 DNA follows: TGTGCCAGCAGTCCAGGCGGCGCCTACGAGCAGTACTTC.

V gene TRBV28 combines with J gene TRBJ1-1; no definite D call. The CDR3 totals 10 residues. Per the germline V gene, CDR1 is MDHEN and CDR2 is SYDVKM. The ends were cut back, 10 bases at V and 8 bases at J, with 11 bases in the middle. The CDR3, as DNA: TGTGCCATAGGAGTTTTAGAAGCTTTCTTT. Amino acids: CAIGVLEAFF.

The genes are TRBV20-1 and TRBJ2-1; D is uncertain. Germline CDR1 reads DFQATT; CDR2 reads SNEGSKA (reference sequence). The CDR3 has 11 residues. Trimming pared 1 base from V and 9 bases from J, leaving 7 bases between. The CDR3 DNA reads TGCAGTGCTAGAGGGTTCCGTGAGCAGTTCTTC. Encoded protein: CSARGFREQFF.

This chain uses TRBV7-9 with TRBJ2-5; D could derive from TRBD1 or TRBD2 (7 bases each). V was cut by 7 bases and J by 5 bases, with 20 bases left in between. The germline V gene encodes CDR1 SEHNR and CDR2 FQNEAQ (reference sequence). The CDR3 has 15 amino acids. The CDR3 bases are TGTGCCAGCACCCCTTCCGGGCAGGGGGGGGAGACCCAGTACTTC. This translates into CASTPSGQGGETQYF.

The chain employs TRBV5-1 and TRBJ2-1; D is possibly TRBD1 or TRBD2 (6 bases each). In germline, CDR1 is SGHRS, CDR2 YFSETQ. The V end lost 4 bases, the J end lost 3 bases, and 17 bases lay between the germline ends. The CDR3 loop spans 16 amino acids. The CDR3 coding sequence is TGCGCCAGCAGCCCGGAGGGGGGCCGGCGCTACAATGAGCAGTTCTTC. Its protein is CASSPEGGRRYNEQFF.

This clone was detected only a few times. This chain uses TRBV28 with TRBJ1-6, with 7 bases fitting TRBD1. Germline trimming cut 7 bases from V and 3 bases from J; bases unmatched to any gene: 12. This CDR3 contains 17 residues. Germline-derived CDR1 and CDR2 are MDHEN and SYDVKM. CDR3 loop: CASIGEGATIYNSPLHF. Written as DNA, the CDR3 is TGTGCCAGCATCGGAGAGGGGGCGACGATCTATAATTCACCCCTCCACTTT.

V is TRBV6-5 and J is TRBJ2-3; 10 bases line up with TRBD2. Unmatched junction bases numbered 5, after V lost 6 bases and J lost 2 bases. The CDR3 is made up of 15 amino acids. The germline gives CDR1 MNHEY, CDR2 SVGAGI. CDR3 sequence reads: CASRIAGGPTDTQYF. The CDR3 bases are TGTGCCAGCAGGATAGCGGGGGGCCCCACAGATACGCAGTATTTT.

This sequence joins TRBV10-2 and TRBJ1-3; no clear D. CDR3 length: 11 residues. Germline-derived CDR1 and CDR2 are WSHSY and SAAADI. Between the trimmed V and J ends, which lost 10 bases and 8 bases, there was a span of 12 bases. In DNA form, the CDR3 reads TGCGCCACTCGCCTCCAGGACACCATATATTTT. This sequence encodes CATRLQDTIYF.

This CDR3 is CASSPNRDIYNEQFF. Written as DNA, the CDR3 is TGTGCCAGCAGCCCTAACCGAGACATCTACAATGAGCAGTTCTTC. This chain connects TRBV7-8 to TRBJ2-1; D gene uncertain. Germline V lookup: CDR1 SGHVS, CDR2 FQNEAQ. V was trimmed by 5 bases and J by 3 bases, leaving 14 bases between them. CDR3 length equals 15 residues. The full variable domain, completed using reference TRBV7-8 and TRBJ2-1, is GAGVSQSPRYKVAKRGQDVALRCDPISGHVSLFWYQQALGQGPEFLTYFQNEAQLDKSGLPSDRFFAERPEGSVSTLKIQRTQQEDSAVYLCASSPNRDIYNEQFFGPGTRLTVL.

In DNA form, the CDR3 reads TGTGCCAGCAGCTTTAAGCCAACAGGGGAGGATGGCTACACCTTC. Its protein product is CASSFKPTGEDGYTF. The chain has TRBV7-6 and TRBJ1-2; 7 bases map to TRBD1. V lost 3 bases, J lost 6 bases, and 10 bases stayed unmatched. Germline V lookup: CDR1 SGHVS, CDR2 FNYEAQ. The CDR3 contains 15 residues.

The chain carries TRBV7-2 and TRBJ2-7; D not certain. In germline, CDR1 is SGHTA, CDR2 FQGNSA. V was clipped by 5 bases and J by 0 bases, with 8 bases between them. The CDR3 runs 13 residues. The CDR3 sequence is CASSPQSSYEQYF. DNA for the CDR3: TGTGCCAGCAGCCCCCAAAGCTCCTACGAGCAGTACTTC.

The gene calls are TRBV5-4 and TRBJ1-6; no firm D call. Germline assignment: CDR1 SGHNT and CDR2 YYREEE (reference sequence). V lost 0 bases and J lost 0, with 13 bases in between. CDR3 length: 18 amino acids. CDR3 DNA: TGTGCCAGCAGCTTGGCGTCGGGGAGTCTCTCCTATAATTCACCCCTCCACTTT. Amino acid sequence: CASSLASGSLSYNSPLHF.

This clone was seen a handful of times. The V and J genes are TRBV7-9 and TRBJ2-5; TRBD2 agrees at 7 bases. This CDR3 is 16 amino acids long. V shed 2 bases and J 0 bases; nucleotides not matched to a gene: 6. Per germline, CDR1 SEHNR and CDR2 FQNEAQ (reference sequence). Here the CDR3 DNA reads TGTGCCAGCAGCTTAAGGCGGGGGACCAACCAAGAGACCCAGTACTTC. It yields the protein CASSLRRGTNQETQYF.

This clone was seen a single time. The J gene is TRBJ2-2, the V gene TRBV18; possibly TRBD1 for D (6 bases). From germline, CDR1 is KGHSH and CDR2 LQKENI. The V and J ends lost 3 bases and 4 bases respectively, with 12 bases between them. The CDR3 extends over 15 amino acids. The CDR3 spells CASSPLQGGTGELFF. CDR3 bases: TGTGCCAGCTCACCGCTACAGGGTGGCACCGGGGAGCTGTTTTTT. Based on the CDR3 plus reference TRBV18 and TRBJ2-2, the full variable domain is NAGVMQNPRHLVRRRGQEARLRCSPMKGHSHVYWYRQLPEEGLKFMVYLQKENIIDESGMPKERFSAEFPKEGPSILRIQQVVRGDSAAYFCASSPLQGGTGELFFGEGSRLTVL.

V gene TRBV20-1 combines with J gene TRBJ2-7; D uncertain. This CDR3 comprises 11 residues. CDR1 and CDR2 (germline): DFQATT, SNEGSKA (reference sequence). V was pared by 6 bases and J by 2 bases, with 8 bases between. The CDR3 nucleotides read TGCAGTGCCGACGGAACCTACGAGCAGTACTTC. Translated: CSADGTYEQYF.

The chain joins TRBV5-1 to TRBJ2-5; TRBD1 agrees at 11 bases. The J call is doubtful: the DNA matches TRBJ2-7 better. Germline V gene sequence: CDR1 SGHRS, CDR2 YFSETQ. CDR3 size: 17 residues. This CDR3 reads CASSPKDRGRYVYEQYF. The CDR3 nucleotides are TGCGCCAGCAGCCCAAAGGACAGGGGGCGGTACGTCTACGAGCAGTACTTC.

The rearrangement uses TRBV5-1 and TRBJ2-3, with D perhaps TRBD1 (5 bases). The CDR3 is made up of 15 amino acids. The V gene's germline CDR1 is SGHRS and CDR2 YFSETQ. Trimming shortened V by 1 base and J by 0 bases, and 9 bases separated the two germline ends. CDR3 protein: CASSLSGASTDTQYF. The CDR3 DNA reads TGCGCCAGCAGCTTGAGTGGGGCTAGCACAGATACGCAGTATTTT.

Note on this clone: A read error is possible here, since a much larger clone lies one base away. The chain carries TRBV2 and TRBJ2-2, with D possibly matching TRBD1 (5 bases). There are 15 residues in the CDR3. Per germline, CDR1 SNHLY and CDR2 FYNNEI. CDR3 sequence (DNA): TGTGCCAGCATTGAACTACAGGCGAACACCGGGGAGCTGTTTTTT. This codes for CASIELQANTGELFF.

The V call is TRBV9, the J call TRBJ2-7, with D possibly being TRBD1 (6 bases). Trimming stripped 0 bases from V and 3 bases from J, with 10 bases between. The CDR3 is 14 residues long. CDR1 is SGDLS and CDR2 is YYNGEE in the germline V gene. CDR3 sequence: CASSVAPGVYEQYF. The CDR3 DNA is TGTGCCAGCAGCGTAGCGCCAGGGGTCTACGAGCAGTACTTC.

The chain joins TRBV2 to TRBJ1-5; TRBD1 matches at 8 bases. The ends lost 1 base at V and 6 bases at J; junction bases unmatched: 5. In germline, CDR1 is SNHLY, CDR2 FYNNEI. This CDR3 comprises 15 residues. The CDR3 protein is CASSEDFTGGQPQHF. As DNA, the CDR3 is TGTGCCAGCAGTGAAGACTTTACAGGGGGTCAGCCCCAGCATTTT.

The chain has TRBV19 and TRBJ1-2; the match to TRBD1 covers 7 bases. This CDR3 has 14 residues. CDR1 is LNHDA, CDR2 SQIVND, per germline (reference sequence). V lost 6 bases, J lost 1 base, and 5 bases stayed unmatched. CDR3 nucleotide sequence: TGTGCCAGTAGCGGGACAGTAAATAACTATGGCTACACCTTC. Protein product: CASSGTVNNYGYTF.